The clone carrying this T cell receptor (beta chain) was recorded a few times. Antigen specificity is unknown. The data derive from a study of CD8 T cells in Susac syndrome. General study points: Only a relatively small number of individuals were included in the TCR sequencing and HLA analysis.

CD8+ and CD4+ blood T cells underwent TCR beta sequencing. Negative magnetic isolation gave CD8+ and CD4+ cells; FACS enriched CD8+ TEMRA. This CDR3 spans 13 amino acids. Germline CDR1 reads SQVTM; CDR2 reads ANQGSEA. RNA amounts of about 0.5 to 1 ug underwent reverse transcription with random hexamers. It was immunoSEQ multiplex PCR that amplified TCR beta CDR3 across 54 Vbeta and 13 Jbeta. TCRdb re-analysed the immunoSEQ multiplex PCR reads in MiXCR, keeping a single row per CDR3 protein. This sample yields 330,000 or so distinct CDR3 sequences, of which roughly 85% are seen a single time; 0.21% belongs to the top ten.

The receptor was derived from a human donor with multiple sclerosis. The chain is built from TRBV29-1 and TRBJ1-4, with unresolved D. Source material: CD8+ T cells from PBMCs. DNA of the CDR3: TGCACCTGCGTTATTGGTAATAGTGAAAAACTGTTTTTT. The encoded protein is CTCVIGNSEKLFF. Using reference TRBV29-1 and TRBJ1-4 for the parts outside the CDR3, the full variable domain is SAVISQKPSRDICQRGTSLTIQCQVDSQVTMMFWYRQQPGQSLTLIATANQGSEATYESGFVIDKFPISRPNLTFSTLTVSNMSPEDSSIYLCTCVIGNSEKLFFGSGTQLSVL.